This T cell receptor (beta chain) comes out of a study of blood T cell repertoires in COVID-19. This clone turned up a few times. Participants, about 18 to 90 years old, spanned under 25 US areas. Source study methods: Amplification of reference gene primers provided the estimated nucleated cell counts. TCRdb keeps only in-frame clones here, not all; method: immunoSEQ multiplex PCR. From that table come the V and J calls and clone size; the DNA was used to work out D and trimming. The sample consists of around 250,000 clones, just under 85% of them appearing once. Trimming took off 4 bases at V and 11 bases at J, with 17 bases between the two ends. The CDR3 length is 13 residues. Germline loops: CDR1 LNHDA, CDR2 SQIVND (reference sequence).

The gene calls are TRBV19 and TRBJ1-1, with D tentatively TRBD1 (6 bases). This sequence was found in a man between 35 and 55 years old who had recovered from COVID-19. Source material: PBMCs or T cells enriched from blood (not recorded which). CDR3 region: CASSRGQGMLAFF. DNA of the CDR3: TGTGCCAGTAGTAGAGGGCAGGGGATGTTGGCTTTCTTT.